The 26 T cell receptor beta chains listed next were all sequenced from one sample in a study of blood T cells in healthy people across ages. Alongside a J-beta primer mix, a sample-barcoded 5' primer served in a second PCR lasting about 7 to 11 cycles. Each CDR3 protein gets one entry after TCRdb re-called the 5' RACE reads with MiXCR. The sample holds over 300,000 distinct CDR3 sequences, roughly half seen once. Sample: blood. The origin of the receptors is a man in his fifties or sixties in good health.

CDR3: CAISDVGRGNEQFF. DNA of the CDR3: TGTGCCATCAGTGATGTGGGCCGGGGGAATGAGCAGTTCTTC. This sequence joins TRBV10-3 and TRBJ2-1; D may be TRBD2 (6 bases). This CDR3 spans 14 amino acids. Trimming shortened V by 3 bases and J by 7 bases, and 13 bases separated the two germline ends. Germline-derived CDR1 and CDR2 are ENHRY and SYGVKD.

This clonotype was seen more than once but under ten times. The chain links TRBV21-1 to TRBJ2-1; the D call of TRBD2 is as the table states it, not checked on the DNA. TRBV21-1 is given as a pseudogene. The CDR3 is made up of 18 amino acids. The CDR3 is CASSKGTSGGPYRDEQFF. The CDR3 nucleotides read TGTGCCAGCAGCAAAGGGACTAGCGGGGGTCCGTACAGGGATGAGCAGTTCTTC.

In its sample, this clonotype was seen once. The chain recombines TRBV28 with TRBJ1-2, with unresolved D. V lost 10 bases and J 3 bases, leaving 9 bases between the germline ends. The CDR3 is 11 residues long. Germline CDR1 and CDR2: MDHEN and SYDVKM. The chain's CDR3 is CATAPHYGYTF. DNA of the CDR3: TGTGCCACAGCTCCCCACTATGGCTACACCTTC.

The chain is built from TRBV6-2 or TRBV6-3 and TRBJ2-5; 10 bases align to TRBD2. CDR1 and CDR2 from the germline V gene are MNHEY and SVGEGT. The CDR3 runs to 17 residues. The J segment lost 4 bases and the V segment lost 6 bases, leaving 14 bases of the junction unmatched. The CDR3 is CASSQGLLAGVGETQYF. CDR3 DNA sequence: TGTGCCAGCAGCCAAGGATTGCTAGCGGGAGTTGGAGAGACCCAGTACTTC.

The CDR3 here is CASSFTSTADEQFF. The CDR3 nucleotides are TGTGCCAGCAGCTTCACCTCCACGGCGGATGAGCAGTTCTTC. V and J are TRBV7-9 and TRBJ2-1; D gene uncertain. Trimming pared 3 bases from V and 8 bases from J, leaving 14 bases between. In germline, CDR1 is SEHNR, CDR2 FQNEAQ (reference sequence). This CDR3 region has 14 residues. Drawing the rest from reference TRBV7-9 and TRBJ2-1, the complete variable domain is DTGVSQNPRHKITKRGQNVTFRCDPISEHNRLYWYRQTLGQGPEFLTYFQNEAQLEKSRLLSDRFSAERPKGSFSTLEIQRTEQGDSAMYLCASSFTSTADEQFFGPGTRLTVL.

The CDR3 nucleotides are TGTGCCAGCGGTTCCGAGGGGGAGCAGTACTTC. Protein product: CASGSEGEQYF. J is TRBJ2-5 and V is TRBV6-5; D is possibly TRBD1 (6 bases). The germline gives CDR1 MNHEY, CDR2 SVGAGI. The V gene lost 8 bases and the J gene lost 11 bases, with 15 bases spanning the gap. The CDR3 consists of 11 residues.

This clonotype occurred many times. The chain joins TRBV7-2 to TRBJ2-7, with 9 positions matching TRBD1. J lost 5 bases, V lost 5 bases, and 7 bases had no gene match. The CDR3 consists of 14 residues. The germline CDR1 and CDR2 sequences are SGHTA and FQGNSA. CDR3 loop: CASSPGTGRHEQYF. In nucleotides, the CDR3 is TGTGCCAGCAGCCCCGGGACAGGGAGGCACGAGCAGTACTTC. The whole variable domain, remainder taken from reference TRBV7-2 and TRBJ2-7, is GAGVSQSPSNKVTEKGKDVELRCDPISGHTALYWYRQSLGQGLEFLIYFQGNSAPDKSGLPSDRFSAERTGGSVSTLTIQRTQQEDSAVYLCASSPGTGRHEQYFGPGTRLTVT.

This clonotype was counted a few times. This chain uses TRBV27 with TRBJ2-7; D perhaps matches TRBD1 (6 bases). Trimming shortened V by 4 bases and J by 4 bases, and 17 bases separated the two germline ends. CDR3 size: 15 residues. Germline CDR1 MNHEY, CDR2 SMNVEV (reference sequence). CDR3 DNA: TGTGCCAGCAGTTCCCGAGAGAGAGGGGGTTACGAGCAGTACTTC. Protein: CASSSRERGGYEQYF.

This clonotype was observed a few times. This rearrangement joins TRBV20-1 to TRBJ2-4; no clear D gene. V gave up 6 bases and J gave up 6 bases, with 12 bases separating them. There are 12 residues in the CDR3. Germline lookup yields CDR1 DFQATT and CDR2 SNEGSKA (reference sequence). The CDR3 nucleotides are TGCAGTGCCCCACCCGGCCCAAACATTCAGTACTTC. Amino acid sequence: CSAPPGPNIQYF.

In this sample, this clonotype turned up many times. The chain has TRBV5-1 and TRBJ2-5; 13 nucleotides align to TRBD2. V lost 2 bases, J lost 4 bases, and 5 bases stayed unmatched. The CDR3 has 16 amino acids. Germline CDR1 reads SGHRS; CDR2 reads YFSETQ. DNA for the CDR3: TGCGCCAGCAGCTTTGGACTAGCGGGAGCGGGAGAGACCCAGTACTTC. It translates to CASSFGLAGAGETQYF.

CDR3 protein: CASSRRAGSSSGGTYEQYF. The CDR3 DNA is TGTGCCAGCAGTCGACGGGCGGGCAGTTCTAGCGGGGGGACGTACGAGCAGTACTTC. The rearrangement joins TRBV6-1 to TRBJ2-5, with 11 bases fitting TRBD2. The last part of the DNA fits TRBJ2-7 better; the J call may be wrong. CDR3 length equals 19 residues. CDR1 MNHNS and CDR2 SASEGT come from the germline V gene.

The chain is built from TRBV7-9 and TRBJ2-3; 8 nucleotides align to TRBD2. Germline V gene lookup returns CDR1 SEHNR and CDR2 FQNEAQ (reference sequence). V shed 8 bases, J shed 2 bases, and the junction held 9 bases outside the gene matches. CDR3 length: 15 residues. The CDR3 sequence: CASLPGTRYTDTQYF. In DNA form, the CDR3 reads TGTGCCAGCTTACCCGGGACTAGGTACACAGATACGCAGTATTTT.

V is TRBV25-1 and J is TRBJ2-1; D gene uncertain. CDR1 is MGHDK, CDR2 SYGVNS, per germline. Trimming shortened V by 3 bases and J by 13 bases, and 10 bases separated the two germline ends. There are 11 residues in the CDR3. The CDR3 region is CASSDGYDQFF. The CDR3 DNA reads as TGTGCCAGCAGTGATGGTTACGACCAGTTCTTC.

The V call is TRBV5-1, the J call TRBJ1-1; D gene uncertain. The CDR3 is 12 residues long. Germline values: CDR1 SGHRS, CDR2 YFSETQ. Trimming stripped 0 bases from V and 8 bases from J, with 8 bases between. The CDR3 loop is CASSLEGCEAFF. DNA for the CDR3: TGCGCCAGCAGCTTGGAAGGGTGCGAAGCTTTCTTT.

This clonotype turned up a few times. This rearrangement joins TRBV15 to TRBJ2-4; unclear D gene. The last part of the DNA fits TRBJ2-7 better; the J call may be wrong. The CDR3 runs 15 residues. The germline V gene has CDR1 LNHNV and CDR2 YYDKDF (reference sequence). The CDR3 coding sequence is TGTGCCACCAGCAGAGATTCAGGCCTCCTAGGCGAGCAGTACTTC. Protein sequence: CATSRDSGLLGEQYF.

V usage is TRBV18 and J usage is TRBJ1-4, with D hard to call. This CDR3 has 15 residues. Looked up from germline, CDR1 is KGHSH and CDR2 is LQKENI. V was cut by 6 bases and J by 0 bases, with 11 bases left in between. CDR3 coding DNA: TGTGCCAGCTCTCATACCGTATCAACTAATGAAAAACTGTTTTTT. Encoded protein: CASSHTVSTNEKLFF.

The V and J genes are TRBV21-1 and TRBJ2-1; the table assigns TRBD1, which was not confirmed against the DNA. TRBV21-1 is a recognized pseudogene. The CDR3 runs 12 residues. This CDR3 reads CASSNEGGKQFF. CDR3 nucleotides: TGTGCCAGCAGCAACGAGGGGGGCAAGCAGTTCTTC.

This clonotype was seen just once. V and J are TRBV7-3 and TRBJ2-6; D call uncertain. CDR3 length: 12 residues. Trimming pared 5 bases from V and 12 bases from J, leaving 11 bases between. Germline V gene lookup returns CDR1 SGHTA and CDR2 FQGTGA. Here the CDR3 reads CASSPTSGVLTF. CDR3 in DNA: TGTGCCAGCAGCCCGACTTCGGGCGTCCTGACTTTC.

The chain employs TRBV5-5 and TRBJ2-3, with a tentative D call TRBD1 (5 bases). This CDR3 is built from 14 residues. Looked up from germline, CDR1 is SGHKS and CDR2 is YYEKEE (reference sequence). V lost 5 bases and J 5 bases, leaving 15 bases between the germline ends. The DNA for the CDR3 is TGTGCCAGCAGGGTTCGCACAGGACGAGATACGCAGTATTTT. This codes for CASRVRTGRDTQYF.

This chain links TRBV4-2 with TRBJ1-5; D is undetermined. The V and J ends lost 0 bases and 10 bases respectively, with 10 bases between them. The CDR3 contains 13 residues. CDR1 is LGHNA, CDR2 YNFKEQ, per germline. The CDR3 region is CASSQDKASPQHF. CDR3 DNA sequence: TGTGCCAGCAGCCAAGATAAGGCGTCCCCCCAGCATTTT.

CDR3 protein: CASSRGLAGGETQYF. CDR3 nucleotide sequence: TGTGCCAGCAGTCGGGGACTAGCGGGTGGAGAGACCCAGTACTTC. The V and J genes are TRBV6-6 and TRBJ2-5; TRBD2 aligns across 12 bases. This CDR3 spans 15 amino acids. From germline, CDR1 is MNHNY and CDR2 SVGAGI (reference sequence). V lost 5 bases to trimming and J lost 4 bases; unmatched junction nucleotides: 5.

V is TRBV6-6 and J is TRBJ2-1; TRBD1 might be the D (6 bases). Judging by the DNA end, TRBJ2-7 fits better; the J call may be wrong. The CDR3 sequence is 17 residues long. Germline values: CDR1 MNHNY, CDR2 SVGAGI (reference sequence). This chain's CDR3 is CASSYGAGQRSYNEQYF. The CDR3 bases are TGTGCCAGCAGTTATGGGGCCGGACAGCGCTCCTACAATGAGCAGTACTTC.

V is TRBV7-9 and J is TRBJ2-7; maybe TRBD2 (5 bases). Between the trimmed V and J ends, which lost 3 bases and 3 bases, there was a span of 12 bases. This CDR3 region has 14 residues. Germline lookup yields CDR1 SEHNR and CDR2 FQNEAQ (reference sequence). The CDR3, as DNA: TGTGCCAGCAGCTTGGCTACCGGGAACTACGAGCAGTACTTC. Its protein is CASSLATGNYEQYF.

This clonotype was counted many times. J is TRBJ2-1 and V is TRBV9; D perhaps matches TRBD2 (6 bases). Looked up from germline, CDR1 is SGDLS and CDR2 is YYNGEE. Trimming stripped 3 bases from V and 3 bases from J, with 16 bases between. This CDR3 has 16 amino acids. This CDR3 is CASSATRDWNYNEQFF. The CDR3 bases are TGTGCCAGCAGCGCCACCCGGGACTGGAACTACAATGAGCAGTTCTTC. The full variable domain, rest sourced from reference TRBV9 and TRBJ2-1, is DSGVTQTPKHLITATGQRVTLRCSPRSGDLSVYWYQQSLDQGLQFLIQYYNGEERAKGNILERFSAQQFPDLHSELNLSSLELGDSALYFCASSATRDWNYNEQFFGPGTRLTVL.

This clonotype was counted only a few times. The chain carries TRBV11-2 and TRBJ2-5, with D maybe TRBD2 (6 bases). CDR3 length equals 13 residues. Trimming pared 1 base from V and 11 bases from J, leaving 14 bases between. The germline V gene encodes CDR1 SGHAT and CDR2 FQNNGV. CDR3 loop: CASSLGRAGRQYF. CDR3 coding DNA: TGTGCCAGCAGCTTAGGCCGTGCAGGGAGGCAGTACTTC.

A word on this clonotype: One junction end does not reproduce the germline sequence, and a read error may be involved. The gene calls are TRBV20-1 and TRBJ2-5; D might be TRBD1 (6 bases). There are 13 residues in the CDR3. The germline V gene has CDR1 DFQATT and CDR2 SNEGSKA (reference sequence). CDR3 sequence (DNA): TGTAGTGCTGGACAGAGTCGAGTGGAGACCCAGTACTTC. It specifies CSAGQSRVETQYF.